The next 15 T cell receptor beta chains were all read from a single sample in a study of blood T cells in healthy people across ages. Using a J-beta primer mix together with a sample-barcoded 5' primer, a second PCR was run for roughly 6 to 11 cycles. TCRdb redid the calling of the 5' RACE reads with MiXCR, one entry per CDR3 protein. In the table there are approximately 1.5 million distinct CDR3 sequences, approximately 39% of which are singletons. What was sequenced was blood. The receptors derive from a woman between 18 and 29 years old in good health.

This clonotype was recorded many times. This chain uses TRBV5-1 with TRBJ1-1; D may be TRBD1 (6 bases). In germline, CDR1 is SGHRS, CDR2 YFSETQ. With 1 base removed from V and 1 base from J, the gap between germline ends came to 8 bases. CDR3 length: 14 residues. CDR3 DNA sequence: TGCGCCAGCAGCTTGTCGGGGGCGAACACTGAAGCTTTCTTT. This translates into CASSLSGANTEAFF.

V is TRBV7-2 and J is TRBJ2-1; 9 bases match TRBD1. V lost 5 bases, J lost 7 bases, and 3 bases stayed unmatched. The CDR3 spans 13 residues. From germline, CDR1 is SGHTA and CDR2 FQGNSA. In nucleotides, the CDR3 is TGTGCCAGCAGCATGGGACAGGGAAATGAGCAGTTCTTC. The encoded protein is CASSMGQGNEQFF. Drawing the rest from reference TRBV7-2 and TRBJ2-1, the complete variable domain is GAGVSQSPSNKVTEKGKDVELRCDPISGHTALYWYRQSLGQGLEFLIYFQGNSAPDKSGLPSDRFSAERTGGSVSTLTIQRTQQEDSAVYLCASSMGQGNEQFFGPGTRLTVL.

V is TRBV7-6 and J is TRBJ1-4; D gene uncertain. V lost 3 bases to trimming and J lost 5 bases, with 13 bases between them. CDR1 is SGHVS and CDR2 is FNYEAQ in the germline V gene. The CDR3 length is 15 residues. The CDR3 DNA sequence: TGTGCCAGCAGCTTCGGCCTTACTGGGAATGAAAAACTGTTTTTT. It translates to CASSFGLTGNEKLFF.

The V and J genes are TRBV7-9 and TRBJ2-7; 11 positions agree with TRBD2. The CDR3 runs to 15 residues. V was clipped by 5 bases and J by 4 bases; unmatched bases: 7. The germline V gene encodes CDR1 SEHNR and CDR2 FQNEAQ (reference sequence). In nucleotides, the CDR3 is TGTGCCAGCAGCCCGACGACTAGCGGGATATACGAGCAGTACTTC. It yields the protein CASSPTTSGIYEQYF.

This clonotype was picked up a small number of times. The chain carries TRBV10-2 and TRBJ2-7, with D possibly matching TRBD1 (6 bases). The CDR3 runs to 13 residues. CDR1 is WSHSY, CDR2 SAAADI, per germline. Trimming took 7 bases from V and 3 from J, leaving 13 bases between them. This chain's CDR3 is CASKGDKNYEQYF. The CDR3 coding sequence is TGCGCCAGCAAGGGGGACAAAAACTACGAGCAGTACTTC.

The chain employs TRBV6-2 or TRBV6-3 and TRBJ1-2, with 7 bases lining up with TRBD1. V was pared by 2 bases and J by 5 bases, with 14 bases of the junction left unmatched. CDR3 size: 17 residues. Germline-derived CDR1 and CDR2 are MNHEY and SVGEGT. The chain's CDR3 is CASSYGLTGRRGYGYTF. DNA of the CDR3: TGTGCCAGCAGTTACGGTCTGACAGGGCGGCGTGGGTATGGCTACACCTTC.

CDR3 sequence reads: CASSGSANSYNEQFF. CDR3 nucleotide sequence: TGTGCCAGCAGCGGGAGCGCCAACTCCTACAATGAGCAGTTCTTC. The rearrangement uses TRBV9 and TRBJ2-1, with D unresolved. Trimming pared 3 bases from V and 0 bases from J, leaving 10 bases between. From germline, CDR1 is SGDLS and CDR2 YYNGEE. There are 15 residues in the CDR3.

This clonotype showed up many times. The rearrangement uses TRBV7-9 and TRBJ2-3, with D perhaps TRBD2 (5 bases). The V end lost 5 bases, the J end lost 9 bases, and 15 bases lay between the germline ends. Germline V gene lookup returns CDR1 SEHNR and CDR2 FQNEAQ (reference sequence). CDR3 length: 13 residues. The CDR3 bases are TGTGCCAGCAGCCACGGACTTGAGGGCACGCAGTATTTT. It codes for CASSHGLEGTQYF.

The chain couples TRBV29-1 to TRBJ2-1; TRBD2 agrees at 11 bases. After removal of 7 bases from V and 0 bases from J, the junction contained 5 bases not matched to a gene. Germline CDR1 and CDR2: SQVTM and ANQGSEA. This CDR3 contains 15 residues. CDR3 nucleotides: TGCAGCGCCGATAGCGGGGGGGTCTCCTACAATGAGCAGTTCTTC. Protein: CSADSGGVSYNEQFF.

This clonotype turned up a few times. As DNA, the CDR3 is TGTGCCAGCAGTGACCCGGGCCTTGGTAGCGAACTTTACGAGCAGTACTTC. Encoded protein: CASSDPGLGSELYEQYF. The chain is built from TRBV6-2 or TRBV6-3 and TRBJ2-7; a weak D match, TRBD2 (5 bases). Trimming took 5 bases from V and 4 from J, leaving 24 bases between them. Germline V gene data show CDR1 as MNHEY and CDR2 as SVGEGT. The length of the CDR3 is 17 residues.

The V gene is TRBV3-1, the J gene TRBJ1-2; possible D gene TRBD1, 6 bases. CDR3 length: 14 residues. The V gene lost 3 bases and the J gene lost 6 bases, with 14 bases spanning the gap. CDR1 is LGHDT, CDR2 YNNKEL, per germline (reference sequence). The CDR3 is CASSHPGAIDGYTF. In nucleotides, the CDR3 is TGTGCCAGCAGCCACCCGGGGGCGATCGATGGCTACACCTTC.

The sample holds many counts of this clonotype. V is TRBV7-9 and J is TRBJ2-7, with 8 bases that match TRBD1. The V gene's germline CDR1 is SEHNR and CDR2 FQNEAQ (reference sequence). The CDR3 contains 14 residues. Trimming at V came to 1 base and at J to 5 bases, leaving 4 bases not matched to a gene. The CDR3 region is CASSLDTGGNEQYF. The DNA of the CDR3 is TGTGCCAGCAGCTTAGATACAGGGGGGAACGAGCAGTACTTC. The variable domain in full, with the rest retrieved from reference TRBV7-9 and TRBJ2-7, is DTGVSQNPRHKITKRGQNVTFRCDPISEHNRLYWYRQTLGQGPEFLTYFQNEAQLEKSRLLSDRFSAERPKGSFSTLEIQRTEQGDSAMYLCASSLDTGGNEQYFGPGTRLTVT.

The sample holds a few counts of this clonotype. This rearrangement joins TRBV7-2 to TRBJ1-1, with D hard to call. CDR3 size: 14 residues. Germline V gives CDR1 SGHTA, CDR2 FQGNSA. The V end was cut by 2 bases, the J end by 3 bases, with 10 bases between. CDR3: CASSLMVGYTEAFF. CDR3 DNA: TGTGCCAGCAGCTTAATGGTAGGGTACACTGAAGCTTTCTTT.

V and J are TRBV30 and TRBJ1-6; tentative D call: TRBD1 (5 bases). This CDR3 comprises 16 residues. The V and J ends lost 4 bases and 7 bases respectively, with 20 bases between them. The germline V gene has CDR1 GTSNPN and CDR2 SVGIG (reference sequence). CDR3 region: CAWTPGKGRVNSPLHF. The CDR3 nucleotides are TGTGCCTGGACTCCGGGGAAGGGCAGGGTGAATTCACCCCTCCACTTT.

This clonotype was counted a few times. This rearrangement joins TRBV10-3 to TRBJ1-1; maybe TRBD1 (5 bases). Germline V gene lookup returns CDR1 ENHRY and CDR2 SYGVKD. The length of the CDR3 is 17 residues. The V end lost 3 bases, the J end lost 0 bases, and 17 bases lay between the germline ends. In nucleotides, the CDR3 is TGTGCCATCAGTGACTCTTGGGGCGCGACGATGAACACTGAAGCTTTCTTT. Its translation: CAISDSWGATMNTEAFF.